This T cell receptor beta chain was documented in a study of T cell responses to AZD1222 COVID-19 vaccine. Study-wide results and caveats: With two AZD1222 doses given, Spike-specific TCR breadth and depth both rose. Targeting of unmutated variant regions was reportedly seen in nearly half of spike-specific TCRs. Donors skewed white British and female; clonal diversity was possibly underestimated.

Clones were read by immunoSEQ multiplex PCR, and TCRdb kept only the in-frame ones, dropping some. The table includes 200,000 or so clones, just over 90% detected once. Concerning this clone itself: Its specificity is not known.

The CDR3 has 14 amino acids. CDR1 and CDR2 from the germline V gene are LNHDA and SQIVND (reference sequence). V shed 6 bases and J 3 bases; nucleotides not matched to a gene: 5. The receptor comes from an adult in good health. The V gene is TRBV19, the J gene TRBJ1-2, with 9 nucleotides matching TRBD1. The source was peripheral blood, collected on day 0 of MenACWY control vaccination. CDR3 sequence (DNA): TGTGCCAGTAGCCAGGGACAGGGCGACTATGGCTACACCTTC. Translated: CASSQGQGDYGYTF.